This T cell receptor (beta chain) appears in the sequencing data of a study of radiotherapy plus CTLA-4 blockade in lung cancer. Study-wide context: Overall, 18% of patients showed an objective response, while about 30% attained disease control.

Receiving focal radiation plus CTLA-4 blockade with ipilimumab were patients who had chemo-refractory metastatic non-small-cell lung cancer. With regard to this clone: Its specificity is not known.

The repertoire was sequenced with immunoSEQ multiplex PCR; TCRdb's copy has only in-frame clones and lacks some. The repertoire holds about 97,000 clones, with 65% to 85% as singletons. Trimming stripped 4 bases from V and 4 bases from J, with 16 bases between. Germline V gives CDR1 SGHNT, CDR2 YYREEE (reference sequence). CDR3 length equals 15 residues. Study findings and constraints: Early blood T cell clone changes and increased post-radiation serum interferon-beta were reportedly the strongest response predictors. After treatment with radiotherapy plus ipilimumab, TCR clones that came from the tumor expanded in blood.

The rearrangement uses TRBV5-4 and TRBJ2-3, with a possible D match to TRBD2 (6 bases). This sequence was found in a human donor with non-small cell lung cancer who had a partial response to radiotherapy plus ipilimumab. Some clones in this sample may be carry-over from other donors' samples. Sequencing used peripheral blood, obtained from a patient treated with radiotherapy plus ipilimumab. This CDR3 is CASSPPETRSDTQYF. The CDR3 nucleotides are TGTGCCAGCAGCCCCCCCGAGACTAGATCAGATACGCAGTATTTT.